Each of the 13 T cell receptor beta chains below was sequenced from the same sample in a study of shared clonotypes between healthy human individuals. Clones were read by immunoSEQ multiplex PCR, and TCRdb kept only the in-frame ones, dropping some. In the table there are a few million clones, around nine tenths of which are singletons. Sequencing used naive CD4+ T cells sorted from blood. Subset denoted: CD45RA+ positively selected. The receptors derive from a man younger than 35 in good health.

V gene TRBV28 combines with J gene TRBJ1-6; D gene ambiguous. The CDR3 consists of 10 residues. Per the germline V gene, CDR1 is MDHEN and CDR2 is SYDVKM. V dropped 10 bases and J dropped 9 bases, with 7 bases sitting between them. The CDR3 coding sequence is TGTGCCACCGGAGGTTCACCCCTCCACTTT. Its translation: CATGGSPLHF. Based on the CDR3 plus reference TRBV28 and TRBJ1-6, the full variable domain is DVKVTQSSRYLVKRTGEKVFLECVQDMDHENMFWYRQDPGLGLRLIYFSYDVKMKEKGDIPEGYSVSREKKERFSLILESASTNQTSMYLCATGGSPLHFGNGTRLTVT.

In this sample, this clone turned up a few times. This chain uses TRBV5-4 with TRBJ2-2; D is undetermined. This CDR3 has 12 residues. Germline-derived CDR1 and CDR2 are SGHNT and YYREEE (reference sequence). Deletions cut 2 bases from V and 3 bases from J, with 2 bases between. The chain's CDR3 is CASSFDTGELFF. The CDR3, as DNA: TGTGCCAGCAGCTTTGACACCGGGGAGCTGTTTTTT.

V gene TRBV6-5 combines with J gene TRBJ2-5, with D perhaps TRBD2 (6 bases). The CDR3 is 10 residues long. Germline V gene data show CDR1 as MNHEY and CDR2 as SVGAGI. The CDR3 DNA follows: TGTGCAGCCGCGGGGGAGACCCAGTACTTC. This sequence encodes CAAAGETQYF.

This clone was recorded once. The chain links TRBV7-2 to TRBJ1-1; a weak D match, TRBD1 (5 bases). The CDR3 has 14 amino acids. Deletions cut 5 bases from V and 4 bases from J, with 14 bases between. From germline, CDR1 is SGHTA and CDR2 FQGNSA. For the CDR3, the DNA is TGTGCCAGCAGCCCCCCTGGGGCGGGCACTGAAGCTTTCTTT. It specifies CASSPPGAGTEAFF.

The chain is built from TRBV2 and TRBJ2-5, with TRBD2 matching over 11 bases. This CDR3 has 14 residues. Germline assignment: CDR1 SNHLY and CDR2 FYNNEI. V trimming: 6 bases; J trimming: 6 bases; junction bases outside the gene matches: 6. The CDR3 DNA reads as TGTGCCAGCAGGATAGCGGGAGGGCCACAGACCCAGTACTTC. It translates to CASRIAGGPQTQYF.

The CDR3 is CASSQETSGSYSGELFF. The CDR3, as DNA: TGCGCCAGCAGCCAAGAGACTAGCGGGAGTTATTCCGGGGAGCTGTTTTTT. The chain carries TRBV4-3 and TRBJ2-2, with 12 bases identical to TRBD2. The CDR3 spans 17 residues. Unmatched junction bases numbered 5, after V lost 0 bases and J lost 6 bases. From germline, CDR1 is LGHNA and CDR2 YSLEER.

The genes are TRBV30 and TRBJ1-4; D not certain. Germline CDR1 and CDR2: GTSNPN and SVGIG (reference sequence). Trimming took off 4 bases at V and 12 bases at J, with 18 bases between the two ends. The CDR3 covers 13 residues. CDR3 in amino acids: CAWMRFRGAELFF. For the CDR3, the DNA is TGTGCCTGGATGAGGTTCCGGGGAGCGGAACTGTTTTTT.

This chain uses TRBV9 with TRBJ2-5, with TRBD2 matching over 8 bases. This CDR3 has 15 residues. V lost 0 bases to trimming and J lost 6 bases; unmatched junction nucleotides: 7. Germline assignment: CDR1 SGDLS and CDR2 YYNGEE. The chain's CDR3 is CASSVDGRALQTQYF. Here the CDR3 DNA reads TGTGCCAGCAGCGTAGACGGGAGGGCCCTCCAGACCCAGTACTTC.

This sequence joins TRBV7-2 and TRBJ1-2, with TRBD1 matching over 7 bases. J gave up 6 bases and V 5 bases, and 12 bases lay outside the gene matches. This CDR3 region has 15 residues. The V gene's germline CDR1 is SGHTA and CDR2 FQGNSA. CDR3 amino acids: CASSPSLDRDHGYTF. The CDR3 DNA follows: TGTGCCAGCAGCCCCTCCCTCGACAGGGATCATGGCTACACCTTC.

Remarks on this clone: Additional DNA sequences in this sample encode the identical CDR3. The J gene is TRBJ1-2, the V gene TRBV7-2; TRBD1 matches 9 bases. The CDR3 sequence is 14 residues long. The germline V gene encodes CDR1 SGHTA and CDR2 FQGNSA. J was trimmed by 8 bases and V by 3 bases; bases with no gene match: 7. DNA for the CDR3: TGTGCCAGCAGCTTGGGACAGGGTTTAGGGGGCTACACCTTC. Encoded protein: CASSLGQGLGGYTF.

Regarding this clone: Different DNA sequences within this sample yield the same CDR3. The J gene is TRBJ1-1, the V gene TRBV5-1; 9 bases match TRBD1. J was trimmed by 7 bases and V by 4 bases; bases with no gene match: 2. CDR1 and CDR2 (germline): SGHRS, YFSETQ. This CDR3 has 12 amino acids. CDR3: CASSPDRGEAFF. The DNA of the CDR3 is TGCGCCAGCAGCCCGGACAGGGGTGAAGCTTTCTTT.

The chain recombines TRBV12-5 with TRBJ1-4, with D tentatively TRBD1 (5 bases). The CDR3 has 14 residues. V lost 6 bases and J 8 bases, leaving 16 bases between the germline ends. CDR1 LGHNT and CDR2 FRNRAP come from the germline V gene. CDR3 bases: TGTGCTAGTGGAGGGGACGGGGATTGGGAAAAACTGTTTTTT. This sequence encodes CASGGDGDWEKLFF.

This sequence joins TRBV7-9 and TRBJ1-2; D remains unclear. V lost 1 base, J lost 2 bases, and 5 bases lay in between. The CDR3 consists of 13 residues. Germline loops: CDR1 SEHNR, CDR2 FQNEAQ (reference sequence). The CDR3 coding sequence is TGTGCCAGCAGCTTAGAGGAGAACTATGGCTACACCTTC. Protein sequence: CASSLEENYGYTF.